This T cell receptor beta chain stems from a study of cytomegalovirus exposure and HLA in healthy donors (dated by TCRdb to the late 2010s). General notes on the study: According to an earlier analysis of 450 to 650 of the donors, roughly 180 million T cells yielded roughly 100 million unique TCR beta sequences and more than 250 Gb of sequence data. Besides the first cohort of about 730 subjects, a separate validation cohort made up of roughly 120 different subjects was used. Four to six DR-DQ haplotypes were handled as single units for association and clustering because linkage in the cohort was strong. Of the roughly 390 genotyped donors, roughly 80% were placed in the genetic ancestry cluster associated with self-reported Caucasian donors. The study aimed to test whether cataloging public T cell receptors could reveal signatures of past pathogen exposure. Every discovery cohort repertoire had been produced on one sequencing platform. A later analysis re-analyzed previously published TCR beta repertoires from 500 to 700 donors and added high-resolution HLA genotyping to study TCR occurrence patterns. To decide whether each TCR beta V gene segment behaved as functional or pseudogenic, an earlier analysis of some 540 of the donors relied on high-throughput TCR beta sequencing. Rather than using new phenotypic data, the later analysis identified candidate immune exposures from TCR beta sequences and from how often those sequences occurred across donors. An early release that covered about 600 HLA-typed donors contained approximately 300 gigabases of sequencing data and 80 million or so unique TCR sequences. Typing coverage differed by locus: A, B, C, DRB1 and DQB1 were typed in about 620-630 donors, DQA1 in about 560, DPA1 in some 570, and DPB1 in around 490. On average, 235,054 unique TCR beta nucleotide sequences were sequenced per donor among about 400 genotyped donors of the cohort, with roughly 18% of those sequences being non-productive. Class I and class II HLA loci were covered by the typing at four-digit resolution. A later genetic analysis took genome-wide SNP genotypes for 398 of the 666 donors and used that subset as a discovery cohort. Donor age, sex, ethnicity and CMV serostatus were collected together with the repertoire data. To predict cytomegalovirus infection status, the study combined high-throughput TCR immunosequencing, statistical association of individual TCRs with disease status, and machine learning. The T cell repertoires of 700 or so subjects were profiled by immunosequencing and related to cytomegalovirus serostatus.

Measured from the cysteine to the phenylalanine, the CDR3 is 13 residues long. The read is trimmed to its CDR3 DNA, 39 bases read in frame from base 1. Via the germline V gene, CDR1 is MDHEN and CDR2 SYDVKM. Between the V and J ends, shortened by 6 bases and 2 bases respectively, the junction contains 10 bases. Points the paper makes about the study in general: An association between a missense DCLRE1C variant and V-gene and J-gene trimming of TCR beta chains was found in a later genetic analysis and replicated in an independent cohort. In this cohort, only TCR beta chains were sequenced, and detectable features were limited by the absence of alpha or paired-chain data. Strong co-occurrence of HLA alleles, especially DR and DQ, made assigning TCR associations to individual alleles difficult. In a later analysis, HLA-associated TCR beta chains showed more clonal expansion and lower generation probabilities than non-associated chains that were equally common. Linkage disequilibrium might explain the correlated functional status among segregating V segments, but an unknown experimental factor could not be excluded. Over 15 rarely observed V segments, including chromosome 9 orphons, were excluded from the earlier analysis of approximately 500 of the donors because counts were too low. Compared with the roughly 600-donor mean, donors in an Asian-associated ancestry cluster had fewer N-insertions in productive TCRs, according to a later genetic analysis. In the study, some 160 TCR beta chains were listed as associated with cytomegalovirus. HLA typing was unavailable for some donors at each locus, so association tests used only the typed subset. The classifier was reported to diagnose cytomegalovirus status with high specificity and sensitivity in both the original and validation cohorts. CMV serostatus was the only immune exposure information available for the cohort. The presence/absence analyses assumed that sequencing depth was roughly uniform across donors, and that assumption may not be true. A few of the identified cytomegalovirus-associated TCR beta chains were confirmed in vitro to be specific for cytomegalovirus antigens. Broadly in line with IMGT annotations, most TCR beta V segments showed up in productive rearrangements about 87% or about 30% of the time in an earlier analysis of approximately 600 of the donors. Some IMGT-functional V segments, including TRBV6-2 and TRBV6-3, could not be distinguished by the 87-base-pair reads and were therefore excluded. Most TCR sequences were observed very rarely across donors, whereas some public TCRs were present in many individuals. According to the authors, the approach could potentially be generalized to other disease states and immunological phenotypes. According to a later analysis, TCR association rates differed among HLA loci, with DRB1 alleles showing the most associated TCRs and HLA-C alleles showing the fewest. At a false discovery rate of 0.05, a later analysis linked 16,951 TCR beta sequences to specific HLA alleles. A further reported finding was that TCR beta sequences accurately predicted the HLA-A and HLA-B alleles for most subjects in the first cohort. A later analysis reported that several top co-occurrence clusters appeared linked to parvovirus B19, influenza, CMV and Epstein-Barr virus. According to a later analysis, most CMV-associated TCR beta chains appeared to be HLA-restricted, and the HLA associations seemed to be driven largely by CMV exposure. A group of highly shared sequence variants was considered likely to be a technical artifact of the sequencing pipeline.

On this clone itself: Its cognate antigen has yet to be identified. One base away there is no much larger clone; base qualities are not given.

In total, 666 healthy bone marrow donors made up the cohort. At the time of sampling, every cohort member was nominally healthy, though immune exposures that went unrecorded were likely present. The donor tested CMV seronegative and was one of the 352 seronegative cohort members. Each donor provided a peripheral blood sample, and peripheral blood mononuclear cells were used for TCR beta sequencing. The Qiagen DNeasy Blood Extraction Kit was used to extract genomic DNA from the blood cell samples. Receptor libraries were prepared by the immunoSEQ multiplex PCR assay. For the multiplex PCR, a mixture combining 60 forward primers for TCR Vbeta segments and 13 reverse primers for TCR Jbeta segments was used. Amplification of the CDR3 region of rearranged TCR beta genes was performed with a multiplex PCR assay on genomic DNA. Amplified TCR beta libraries were sequenced as 87-base-pair reads on the Illumina HiSeq System. In the source study's methods: A later analysis counted about 80 million unique TCR beta chains across the 670 or so repertoires, and some 11 million of these chains were shared by at least two donors. Raw reads were error-corrected and collapsed into unique sequences with a nearest-neighbor algorithm that merged closely related sequences to remove PCR and sequencing errors. V, D and J gene segments were assigned by aligning CDR3 sequences to IMGT reference sequences. For a sequence to be retained, a match of at least six nucleotides was required to both a V gene segment and a J gene segment. A rearrangement was called productive if the CDR3 had no stop codons and remained in frame with V and J, and every other rearrangement was called non-productive. CDR3 was defined according to IMGT convention as the region running from the second conserved V-encoded cysteine to the conserved J-encoded phenylalanine. The earlier analysis of about 560 of the donors excluded any sequence lacking an unambiguous match to a single V gene segment. In an earlier analysis of several hundred of the donors, V segments were called functional above 56.7% productive rearrangements and were called segregating when the between-donor standard deviation exceeded 5%. A statistical classification framework was built to diagnose cytomegalovirus status from the catalog of TCR beta chain sequences. In a later analysis, V and J genes were assigned by comparing TCR nucleotide sequences against IMGT/GENE-DB human TR gene sequences. The TCRdist pipeline was used in a later analysis to assign CDR3 sequences and most-parsimonious VDJ recombination scenarios. In a later analysis, each TCR beta chain was defined by its CDR3 amino acid sequence together with its V-gene family, and reads lacking a unique V-gene family were excluded. A later analysis removed roughly 590 highly shared, low-generation-probability nucleotide sequences to deal with suspected cross-contamination and a sequencing artifact. A later analysis calculated a clonal expansion index for each public chain from normalized within-repertoire ranks of inferred template counts. A later analysis computed generation probabilities with a VDJ recombination model fitted to out-of-frame rearrangements, and checked the results against IGoR. In a later analysis, TCR-TCR, TCR-HLA and TCR-CMV co-occurrence was scored with hypergeometric tests, and a repertoire-size bias correction was applied to TCR pairs. In a later analysis, false discovery rates were estimated by permuting HLA or CMV assignments 20 times. In a later analysis, co-occurring TCRs were grouped with DBSCAN, and TCRdist sequence similarity was added when clustering was performed within HLA-allele-positive subsets. Repertoires with fewer than 30,000 or more than 120,000 public chains, plus five repertoires with anomalous nucleotide sharing, were excluded from co-occurrence clustering. Here the immuneACCESS table is served through TCRdb, limited to in-frame sequences with V and J called. Missing clones are a known gap in these copies; in checked studies unresolved V genes cover under half, and the rest lacks a known reason. V and J calls and clone size are those listed in that table; D and trimming were worked out from the DNA. The sample data list 95,000 to 150,000 clones, and about three quarters of these were observed just once. The top ten hold approximately 6.5% of the sample.

The specimen was PBMCs. This chain joins TRBV28 to TRBJ1-1, with no confidently assigned D gene. The receptor was derived from a woman aged 40 to 50 in good health and CMV-seronegative. The CDR3 protein: CASRTYLNTEAFF. The DNA is TGTGCCAGCAGGACTTACCTAAACACTGAAGCTTTCTTT. The CDR3, completed at both ends by the reference TRBV28 and TRBJ1-1 genes, gives the full variable domain DVKVTQSSRYLVKRTGEKVFLECVQDMDHENMFWYRQDPGLGLRLIYFSYDVKMKEKGDIPEGYSVSREKKERFSLILESASTNQTSMYLCASRTYLNTEAFFGQGTRLTVV.